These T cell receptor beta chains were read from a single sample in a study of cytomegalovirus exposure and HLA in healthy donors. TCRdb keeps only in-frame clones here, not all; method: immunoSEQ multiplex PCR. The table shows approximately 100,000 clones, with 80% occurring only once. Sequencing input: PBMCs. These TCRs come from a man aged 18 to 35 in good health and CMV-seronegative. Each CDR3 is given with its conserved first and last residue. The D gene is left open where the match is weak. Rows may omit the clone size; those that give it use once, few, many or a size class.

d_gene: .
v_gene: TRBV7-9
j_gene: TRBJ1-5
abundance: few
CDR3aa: CASSSTSTGQPQHF
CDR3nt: TGTGCCAGCAGCTCAACCAGTACGGGGCAGCCCCAGCATTTT

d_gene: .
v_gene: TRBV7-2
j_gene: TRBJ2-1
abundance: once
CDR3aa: CASSPTGRANNNEQFF
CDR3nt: TGTGCCAGCAGCCCCACTGGCAGGGCAAATAACAATGAGCAGTTCTTC

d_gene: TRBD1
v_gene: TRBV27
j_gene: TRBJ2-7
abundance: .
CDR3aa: CASSMGQGRSYEQYF
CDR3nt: TGTGCCAGCAGTATGGGACAGGGGAGATCCTACGAGCAGTACTTC

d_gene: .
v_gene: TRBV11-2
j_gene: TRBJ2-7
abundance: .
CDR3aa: CASSPGVSYEQYF
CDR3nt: TGTGCCAGCAGCCCGGGGGTCTCCTACGAGCAGTACTTC

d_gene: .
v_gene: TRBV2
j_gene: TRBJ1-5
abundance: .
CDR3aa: CASAPRGERSNQPQHF
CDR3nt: TGTGCCAGCGCCCCCCGGGGGGAGAGGAGCAATCAGCCCCAGCATTTT

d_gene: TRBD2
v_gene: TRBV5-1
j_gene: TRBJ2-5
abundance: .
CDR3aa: CASSLAGGPRETQYF
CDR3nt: TGCGCCAGCAGCTTAGCGGGGGGGCCACGAGAGACCCAGTACTTC

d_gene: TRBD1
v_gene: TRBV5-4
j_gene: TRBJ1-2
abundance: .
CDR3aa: CASSYAGDRSYGYTF
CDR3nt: TGTGCCAGCAGTTATGCAGGGGACAGGTCCTATGGCTACACCTTC

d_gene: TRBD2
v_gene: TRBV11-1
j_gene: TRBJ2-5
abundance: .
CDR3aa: CASSSKLATSSQETQYF
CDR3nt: TGTGCCAGCAGCTCGAAATTAGCGACTAGCAGCCAAGAGACCCAGTACTTC

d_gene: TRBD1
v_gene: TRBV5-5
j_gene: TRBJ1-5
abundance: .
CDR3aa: CASSLAGGNYQPQHF
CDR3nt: TGTGCCAGCAGCTTGGCAGGGGGGAATTATCAGCCCCAGCATTTT

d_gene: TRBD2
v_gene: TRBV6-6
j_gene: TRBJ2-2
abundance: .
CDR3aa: CAIRGGAGELFF
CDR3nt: TGTGCCATCCGGGGGGGCGCCGGGGAGCTGTTTTTT

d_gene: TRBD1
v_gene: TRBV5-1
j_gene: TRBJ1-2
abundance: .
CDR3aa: CASSLRGDRGMNGYTF
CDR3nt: TGCGCCAGCAGCTTAAGGGGGGACAGGGGTATGAATGGCTACACCTTC

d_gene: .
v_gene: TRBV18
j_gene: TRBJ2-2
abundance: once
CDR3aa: CASSPPHLEATVTGELFF
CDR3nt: TGTGCCAGCTCACCCCCCCATTTGGAGGCGACGGTCACCGGGGAGCTGTTTTTT

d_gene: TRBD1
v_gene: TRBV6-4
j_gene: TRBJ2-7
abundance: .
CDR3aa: CASSDGQETYEQYF
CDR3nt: TGTGCCAGCAGTGATGGACAGGAGACCTACGAGCAGTACTTC

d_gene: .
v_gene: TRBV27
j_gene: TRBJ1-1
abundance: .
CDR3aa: CASSLGTGRMNTEAFF
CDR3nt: TGTGCCAGCAGTTTAGGTACAGGTAGGATGAACACTGAAGCTTTCTTT

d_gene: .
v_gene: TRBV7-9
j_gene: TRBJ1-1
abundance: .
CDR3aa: CASSSSGVGTEAFF
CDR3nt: TGTGCCAGCAGCTCCTCAGGGGTGGGCACTGAAGCTTTCTTT

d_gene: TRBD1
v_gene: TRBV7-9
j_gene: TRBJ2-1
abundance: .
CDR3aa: CASSPGQVYNEQFF
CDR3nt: TGTGCCAGCAGCCCGGGACAGGTCTACAATGAGCAGTTCTTC

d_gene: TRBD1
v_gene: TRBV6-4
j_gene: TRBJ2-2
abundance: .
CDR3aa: CASSDGQEAGELFF
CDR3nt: TGTGCCAGCAGTGACGGACAGGAGGCCGGGGAGCTGTTTTTT

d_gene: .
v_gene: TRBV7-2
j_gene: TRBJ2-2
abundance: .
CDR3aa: CASSRGRSGELFF
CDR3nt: TGTGCCAGCAGTCGGGGGAGATCCGGGGAGCTGTTTTTT

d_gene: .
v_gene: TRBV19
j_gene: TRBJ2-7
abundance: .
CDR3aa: CASSQGYEQYF
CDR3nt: TGTGCCAGTAGTCAGGGCTACGAGCAGTACTTC

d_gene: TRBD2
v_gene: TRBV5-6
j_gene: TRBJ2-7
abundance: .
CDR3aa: CASSSTSGGDSSYEQYF
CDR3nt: TGTGCCAGCAGCTCCACTAGCGGAGGCGACAGCTCCTACGAGCAGTACTTC

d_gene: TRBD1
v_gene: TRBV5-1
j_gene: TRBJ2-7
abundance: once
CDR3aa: CASSVGQGAGEQYF
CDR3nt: TGCGCCAGCAGCGTGGGACAGGGGGCCGGGGAGCAGTACTTC

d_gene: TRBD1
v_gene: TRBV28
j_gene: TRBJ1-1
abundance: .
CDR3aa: CASRTVGTDNTEAFF
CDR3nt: TGTGCCAGCAGGACAGTCGGGACAGACAACACTGAAGCTTTCTTT

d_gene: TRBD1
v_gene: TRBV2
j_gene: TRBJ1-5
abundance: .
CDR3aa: CASSKNRGQGQPQHF
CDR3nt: TGTGCCAGCAGTAAGAACAGGGGCCAGGGTCAGCCCCAGCATTTT

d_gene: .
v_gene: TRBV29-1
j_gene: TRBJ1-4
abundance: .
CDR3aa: CSVRGAGRGEKLFF
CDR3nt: TGCAGCGTTCGTGGGGCAGGAAGGGGTGAAAAACTGTTTTTT

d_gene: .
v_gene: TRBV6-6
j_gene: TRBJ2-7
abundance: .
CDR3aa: CASRTGFGAEQYF
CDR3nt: TGTGCCAGCAGAACAGGGTTCGGCGCCGAGCAGTACTTC

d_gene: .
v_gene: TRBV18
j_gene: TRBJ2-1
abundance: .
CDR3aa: CASSPGGEQFF
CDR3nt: TGTGCCAGCTCACCCGGAGGGGAGCAGTTCTTC

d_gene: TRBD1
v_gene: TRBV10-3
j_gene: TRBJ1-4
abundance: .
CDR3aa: CAISPRQGAKEKLFF
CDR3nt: TGTGCCATCAGCCCTAGACAGGGGGCAAAGGAAAAACTGTTTTTT

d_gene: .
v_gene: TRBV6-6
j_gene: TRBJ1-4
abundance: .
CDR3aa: CASSSPRRGGEKLFF
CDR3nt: TGTGCCAGCAGTTCCCCTCGGAGGGGGGGGGAAAAACTGTTTTTT

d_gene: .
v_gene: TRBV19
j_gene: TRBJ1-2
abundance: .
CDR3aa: CASSIHGRDNYGYTF
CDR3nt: TGTGCCAGTAGTATACACGGGAGGGATAACTATGGCTACACCTTC

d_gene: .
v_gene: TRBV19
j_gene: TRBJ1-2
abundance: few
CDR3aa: CASVSNGGFGYTF
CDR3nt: TGTGCCAGCGTGTCGAATGGAGGATTTGGCTACACCTTC

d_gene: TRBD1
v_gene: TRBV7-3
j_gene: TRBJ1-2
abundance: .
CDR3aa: CASSGDRGRSF
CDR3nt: TGTGCCAGCAGCGGAGACAGGGGGCGTTCGTTC

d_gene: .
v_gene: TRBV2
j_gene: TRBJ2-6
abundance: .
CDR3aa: CASSGRDSHSGANVLTF
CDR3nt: TGTGCCAGCAGTGGGCGGGACTCCCACTCTGGGGCCAACGTCCTGACTTTC

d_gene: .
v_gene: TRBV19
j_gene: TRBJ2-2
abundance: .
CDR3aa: CASSIRLEAGELFF
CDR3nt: TGTGCCAGTAGTATCCGATTAGAGGCCGGGGAGCTGTTTTTT

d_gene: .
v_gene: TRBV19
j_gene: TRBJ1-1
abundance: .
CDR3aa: CASSTSQGTEAFF
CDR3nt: TGTGCCAGTAGTACATCACAGGGAACTGAAGCTTTCTTT

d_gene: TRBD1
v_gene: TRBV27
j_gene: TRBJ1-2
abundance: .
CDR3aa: CASSDRGKGYTF
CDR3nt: TGTGCCAGCAGTGACAGGGGAAAGGGCTACACCTTC

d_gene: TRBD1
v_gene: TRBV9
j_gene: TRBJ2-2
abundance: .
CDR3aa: CASSRDREAGELFF
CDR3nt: TGTGCCAGCAGCAGGGACAGGGAGGCCGGGGAGCTGTTTTTT

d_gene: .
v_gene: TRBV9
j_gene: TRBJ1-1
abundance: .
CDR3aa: CASSVVEGQGIRAFF
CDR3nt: TGTGCCAGCAGCGTAGTCGAAGGGCAGGGGATCCGAGCTTTCTTT

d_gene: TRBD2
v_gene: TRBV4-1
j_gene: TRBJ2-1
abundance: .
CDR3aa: CASSQETGRGGPEQFF
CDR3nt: TGCGCCAGCAGCCAAGAAACGGGCCGGGGGGGCCCTGAGCAGTTCTTC

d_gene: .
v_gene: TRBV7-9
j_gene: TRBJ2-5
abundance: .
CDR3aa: CASGVGLPGSQETQYF
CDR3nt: TGTGCCAGCGGGGTAGGACTGCCTGGATCACAAGAGACCCAGTACTTC

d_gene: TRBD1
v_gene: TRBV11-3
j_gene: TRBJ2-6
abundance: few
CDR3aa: CASSPGTANSGANVLTF
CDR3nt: TGTGCCAGCAGCCCAGGGACAGCAAACTCTGGGGCCAACGTCCTGACTTTC

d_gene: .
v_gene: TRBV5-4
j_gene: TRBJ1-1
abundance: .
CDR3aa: CASSLRLLNTEAFF
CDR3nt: TGTGCCAGCAGCTTGCGACTTTTGAACACTGAAGCTTTCTTT

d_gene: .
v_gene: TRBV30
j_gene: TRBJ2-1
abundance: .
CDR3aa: CAWISQGSLYNEQFF
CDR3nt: TGTGCCTGGATCTCCCAGGGGTCTCTCTACAATGAGCAGTTCTTC

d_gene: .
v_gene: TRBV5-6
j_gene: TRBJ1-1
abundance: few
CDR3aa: CASSPRGGAPGAFF
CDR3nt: TGTGCCAGCAGCCCGAGGGGGGGGGCCCCTGGAGCTTTCTTT

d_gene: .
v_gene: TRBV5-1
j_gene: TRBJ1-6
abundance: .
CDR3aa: CASSWEGVGNSPLHF
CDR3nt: TGCGCCAGCAGCTGGGAGGGAGTTGGCAATTCACCCCTCCACTTT

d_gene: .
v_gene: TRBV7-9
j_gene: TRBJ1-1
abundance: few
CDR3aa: CASSLEGGTEAFF
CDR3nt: TGTGCCAGCAGCCTGGAAGGGGGTACTGAAGCTTTCTTT

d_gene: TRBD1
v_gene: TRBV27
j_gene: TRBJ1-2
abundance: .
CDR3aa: CASSPYTSGGNYGYTF
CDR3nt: TGTGCCAGCAGTCCTTACACTTCAGGGGGCAACTATGGCTACACCTTC

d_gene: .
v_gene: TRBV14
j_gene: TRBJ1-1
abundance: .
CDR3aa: CASSQDWANTEAFF
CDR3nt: TGTGCCAGCAGCCAAGATTGGGCGAACACTGAAGCTTTCTTT

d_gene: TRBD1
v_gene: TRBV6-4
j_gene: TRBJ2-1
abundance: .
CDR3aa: CASSQTGGEQFF
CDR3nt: TGTGCCAGCAGCCAAACAGGGGGTGAGCAGTTCTTC

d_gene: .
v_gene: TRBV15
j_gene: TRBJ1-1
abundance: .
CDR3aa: CATSRDQGGPEAFF
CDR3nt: TGTGCCACCAGCAGAGATCAGGGCGGACCTGAAGCTTTCTTT

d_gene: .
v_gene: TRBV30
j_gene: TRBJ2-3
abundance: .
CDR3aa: CAWSKLFTDTQYF
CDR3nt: TGTGCCTGGAGTAAACTTTTCACAGATACGCAGTATTTT

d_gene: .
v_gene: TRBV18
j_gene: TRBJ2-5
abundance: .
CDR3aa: CASSPGQGETQYF
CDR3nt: TGTGCCAGCTCACCAGGGCAGGGAGAGACCCAGTACTTC

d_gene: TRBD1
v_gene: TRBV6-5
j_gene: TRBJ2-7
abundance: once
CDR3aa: CASSKQGAGQLEQYF
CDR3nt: TGTGCCAGCAGTAAACAGGGGGCAGGTCAACTCGAGCAGTACTTC

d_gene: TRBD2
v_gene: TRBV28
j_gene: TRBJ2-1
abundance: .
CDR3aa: CASSLWTSGVGNEQFF
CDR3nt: TGTGCCAGCAGTTTATGGACTAGCGGGGTAGGCAATGAGCAGTTCTTC

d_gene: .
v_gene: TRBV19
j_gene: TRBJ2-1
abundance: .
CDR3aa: CAIKEAGGRNEQFF
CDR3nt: TGTGCCATTAAAGAGGCAGGGGGGAGGAATGAGCAGTTCTTC